What follows are 5 T cell receptor beta chains derived from one specimen sequenced in a study of human thymus T cells (dated by TCRdb to 2018 to 2020). Library preparation used the immunoSEQ multiplex PCR assay. TCRdb mirrors the immuneACCESS table, restricted to in-frame sequences. Some clones are absent from its copies; in checked studies, under half trace to an unresolved V gene, and the reason for the others is unknown. The table for this sample lists approximately 46,000 clones; approximately 95% of them were counted only once. The ten largest account for 0.15% to 0.2% of the sample. The sequencing sample was made of blood. The source is a girl in the first two years of life with a congenital heart defect but otherwise immunologically healthy.

V and J are TRBV11-2 and TRBJ2-1, with 12 bases aligning to TRBD2. From germline, CDR1 is SGHAT and CDR2 FQNNGV. V was clipped by 4 bases and J by 9 bases; unmatched bases: 10. The CDR3 is 16 amino acids. The CDR3 region has the DNA TGTGCCAGCAGCTCTAGCGGGAGGGAGGGGGTCAGTGAGCAGTTCTTC. Amino acid sequence: CASSSSGREGVSEQFF.

This clone was recorded once. The rearrangement links TRBV5-4 to TRBJ2-1; the match to TRBD2 covers 10 bases. The CDR3 is 14 residues long. Germline-derived CDR1 and CDR2 are SGHNT and YYREEE (reference sequence). V shed 10 bases and J 6 bases; nucleotides not matched to a gene: 10. Here the CDR3 DNA reads TGTGCCGGTAGCGGGCTAGCGGGGGCCAATGAGCAGTTCTTC. Translated: CAGSGLAGANEQFF.

The chain couples TRBV25-1 to TRBJ2-7, with TRBD2 identical over 8 bases. This CDR3 has 14 amino acids. V shed 3 bases, J shed 4 bases, and the junction held 5 bases outside the gene matches. CDR1 MGHDK and CDR2 SYGVNS come from the germline V gene. CDR3 DNA: TGTGCCAGCAGTGAGGCGGGAGGCGGATACGAGCAGTACTTC. This codes for CASSEAGGGYEQYF.

The chain couples TRBV19 to TRBJ1-2, with D unclear. Germline CDR1 LNHDA, CDR2 SQIVND (reference sequence). The CDR3 consists of 13 residues. The germline V and J ends were trimmed by 0 bases and 10 bases, with 12 bases remaining between them. This chain's CDR3 is CASSIDLGPIYTF. CDR3 DNA: TGTGCCAGTAGTATAGATTTGGGCCCCATCTACACCTTC.

The rearrangement joins TRBV18 to TRBJ2-7, with D unclear. Germline V gene lookup returns CDR1 KGHSH and CDR2 LQKENI. The CDR3 has 15 residues. Trimming stripped 4 bases from V and 1 base from J, with 14 bases between. In DNA, the CDR3 is TGTGCCAGCTCACTGTCTTATGTCGGGTCCTACGAGCAGTACTTC. It is translated as CASSLSYVGSYEQYF.